The 14 T cell receptor beta chains below all came from one sample that was sequenced in a study of graft-versus-host responses after intestinal transplantation. Some clones are missing from TCRdb's copy, which holds only in-frame ones; the method was immunoSEQ multiplex PCR. The data contain 70,000 or so clones, over 75% of them seen just once; the ten biggest clones take up roughly 0.4%. Their antigens are not known. Specimen: unstimulated CD4+ T cells sorted from spleen or lymph node cells, collected before transplant. Receptor source: a human donor who was the organ donor for an intestinal transplant.

This chain joins TRBV2 and TRBJ1-1, with a possible D match to TRBD1 (6 bases). The CDR3 runs 13 residues. Germline V CDR1 and CDR2: SNHLY, FYNNEI. Trimming left V 6 bases short and J 3 bases short, with 11 bases between. The CDR3, as DNA: TGTGCCAGCAGAACAACAGGGTACACTGAAGCTTTCTTT. As protein: CASRTTGYTEAFF. Full variable domain (outside the CDR3, taken from reference TRBV2 and TRBJ1-1): EPEVTQTPSHQVTQMGQEVILRCVPISNHLYFYWYRQILGQKVEFLVSFYNNEISEKSEIFDDQFSVERPDGSNFTLKIRSTKLEDSAMYFCASRTTGYTEAFFGQGTRLTVV.

This chain joins TRBV12-5 and TRBJ1-6; TRBD1 matches 8 bases. The CDR3 spans 14 residues. Germline CDR1 and CDR2: LGHNT and FRNRAP. Trimming removed 6 bases from V and 6 bases from J; junction bases left unmatched: 4. The CDR3 loop reads CASGTGVLNSPLHF. The CDR3 nucleotides are TGTGCTAGTGGGACAGGGGTCCTTAATTCACCCCTCCACTTT.

CDR3 residues: CASSESGQLIYGELFF. CDR3 nucleotide sequence: TGCGCCAGCAGTGAGTCTGGACAGCTCATATACGGGGAGCTGTTTTTT. The rearrangement links TRBV10-1 to TRBJ2-2; possible D gene TRBD1, 6 bases. The CDR3 contains 16 residues. V dropped 0 bases and J dropped 7 bases, with 15 bases sitting between them. Germline lookup yields CDR1 WNHNN and CDR2 SYGVQD (reference sequence).

This chain connects TRBV21-1 to TRBJ1-6. TRBV21-1 is classified as a pseudogene. The CDR3 consists of 17 residues. The CDR3 here is CASRANTIVSYNSPLHF. CDR3 DNA sequence: TGTGCCAGCAGAGCAAACACTATCGTCTCCTATAATTCACCCCTCCACTTT.

This sequence joins TRBV5-6 and TRBJ1-1; tentatively, D is TRBD1 (6 bases). The CDR3 length is 16 residues. Between the trimmed V and J ends, which lost 4 bases and 5 bases, there was a span of 21 bases. Germline CDR1 SGHDT, CDR2 YYEEEE. The CDR3 sequence is CASSPWTPNRGTEAFF. The CDR3 nucleotides are TGTGCCAGCAGCCCCTGGACTCCTAATAGGGGGACTGAAGCTTTCTTT.

The chain carries TRBV5-1 and TRBJ2-1; the D gene is possibly TRBD2 (7 bases). The CDR3 contains 19 residues. Germline CDR1 and CDR2: SGHRS and YFSETQ. V lost 3 bases and J lost 2, with 24 bases in between. The CDR3 is CASSSPAGAQQGPYNEQFF. The CDR3 DNA sequence: TGCGCCAGCAGCTCCCCGGCGGGGGCCCAACAAGGCCCCTACAATGAGCAGTTCTTC.

CDR3 residues: CASSQVSPGRGNTIYF. CDR3 coding DNA: TGTGCCAGCAGCCAAGTGAGCCCTGGGCGTGGAAACACCATATATTTT. J is TRBJ1-3 and V is TRBV4-2; D is ambiguous. Germline CDR1 is LGHNA and CDR2 is YNFKEQ. Trimming shortened V by 1 base and J by 3 bases, and 13 bases separated the two germline ends. The CDR3 sequence is 16 residues long.

The CDR3 protein is CASSRRAAYNEQFF. The CDR3 coding sequence is TGTGCCAGTAGTAGGAGGGCCGCCTACAATGAGCAGTTCTTC. The chain employs TRBV19 and TRBJ2-1; a possible D gene is TRBD2 (6 bases). CDR1 and CDR2 (germline): LNHDA, SQIVND (reference sequence). CDR3 size: 14 residues. Trimming removed 4 bases at V and 2 bases at J, with 9 bases between.

V and J are TRBV7-2 and TRBJ2-5, with 8 positions matching TRBD1. The CDR3 runs 18 residues. After removal of 5 bases from V and 5 bases from J, the junction contained 19 bases not matched to a gene. Germline CDR1 is SGHTA and CDR2 is FQGNSA. The chain's CDR3 is CASSPRAGTGLRQETQYF. The CDR3 DNA follows: TGTGCCAGCAGCCCAAGGGCCGGGACAGGCCTCCGGCAGGAGACCCAGTACTTC.

This chain uses TRBV6-8 with TRBJ2-6; TRBD1 aligns across 8 bases. The junction had 26 bases not matched to a gene; V was cut back by 8 bases and J by 2 bases. There are 22 residues in the CDR3. Germline values: CDR1 MNHGY, CDR2 SAAAGT. Written as DNA, the CDR3 is TGTGCCAGCGATCACAGTACAGAGCGAGGGGCCAGGGACAGGACTGGGGCCAACGTCCTGACTTTC. Its protein is CASDHSTERGARDRTGANVLTF.

This rearrangement joins TRBV20-1 to TRBJ1-1, with D perhaps matching TRBD1 (5 bases). CDR1 is DFQATT, CDR2 SNEGSKA, per germline (reference sequence). The length of the CDR3 is 11 residues. Trimming took 5 bases from V and 3 from J, leaving 7 bases between them. The CDR3 sequence is CSARRDTEAFF. The CDR3 coding sequence is TGCAGTGCTCGCAGGGACACTGAAGCTTTCTTT.

This chain links TRBV5-4 with TRBJ1-2; no reliable D call. V was pared by 0 bases and J by 6 bases, with 6 bases between. The CDR3 loop spans 12 amino acids. Germline assignment: CDR1 SGHNT and CDR2 YYREEE (reference sequence). In nucleotides, the CDR3 is TGTGCCAGCAGCTTGGTACGGGATGGCTACACCTTC. Protein product: CASSLVRDGYTF.

This chain connects TRBV7-2 to TRBJ1-2; D is ambiguous. The V gene's germline CDR1 is SGHTA and CDR2 FQGNSA. Trimming took 5 bases from V and 8 from J, leaving 15 bases between them. The CDR3 has 13 amino acids. CDR3: CASSRTTLTGYTF. CDR3 bases: TGTGCCAGCAGCCGTACAACACTAACCGGCTACACCTTC.

V is TRBV29-1 and J is TRBJ2-5; no definite D call. Germline V lookup: CDR1 SQVTM, CDR2 ANQGSEA. This CDR3 comprises 15 residues. V was pared by 2 bases and J by 3 bases, with 16 bases between. The CDR3: CSVEPVSASEETQYF. The CDR3 DNA reads TGCAGCGTTGAACCGGTCTCAGCGTCCGAAGAGACCCAGTACTTC.